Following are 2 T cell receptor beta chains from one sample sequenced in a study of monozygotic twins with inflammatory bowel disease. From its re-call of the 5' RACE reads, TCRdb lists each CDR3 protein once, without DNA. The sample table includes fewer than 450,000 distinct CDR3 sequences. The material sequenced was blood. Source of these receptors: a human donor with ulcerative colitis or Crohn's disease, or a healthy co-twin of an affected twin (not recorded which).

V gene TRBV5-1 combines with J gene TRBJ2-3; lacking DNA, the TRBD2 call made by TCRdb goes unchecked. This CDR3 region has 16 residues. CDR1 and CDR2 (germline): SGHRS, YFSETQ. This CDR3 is CASSPGLAAYTDTQYF.

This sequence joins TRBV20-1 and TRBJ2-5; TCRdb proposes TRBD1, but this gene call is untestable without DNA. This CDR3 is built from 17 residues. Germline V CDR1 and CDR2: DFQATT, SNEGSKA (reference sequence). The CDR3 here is CSAGPYGRGGEGETQYF.